The source of this T cell receptor beta chain is a study of blood T cells in healthy people across ages. General observations from the study: There were more naive CD4+ cells and higher diversity in long-lived donors than in aged donors.

Every donor gave 8 to 10 milliliters of peripheral blood. This clonotype was found a few times. Its specificity is unknown. The authors ran a second PCR of about 6 to 11 cycles using a sample-barcoded 5' primer and a J-beta primer mix. Every sample gave at least 2.5 million paired-end reads containing CDR3. Using its own MiXCR run on the 5' RACE reads, TCRdb lists one record per CDR3 protein. Of approximately 1.5 million distinct CDR3 sequences listed, approximately 43% were seen once; the top ten hold approximately 4%. J gave up 3 bases and V 4 bases, and 9 bases lay outside the gene matches. The germline CDR1 and CDR2 sequences are SEHNR and FQNEAQ (reference sequence). The CDR3 runs 16 residues.

This sequence originates from a woman aged 18-29 years in good health. The V call is TRBV7-9, the J call TRBJ2-1, with 7 nucleotides matching TRBD2. Sample: blood. The CDR3 spells CASSSREGLLYNEQFF. In DNA form, the CDR3 reads TGTGCCAGCAGCTCGAGGGAGGGTCTCCTCTACAATGAGCAGTTCTTC.